Below, 32 T cell receptor beta chains from the same sample are listed, as sequenced in a study of blood T cells in healthy people across ages. The authors ran a second PCR of roughly 6 to 12 cycles using a sample-barcoded 5' primer and a J-beta primer mix. TCRdb called the 5' RACE reads again in MiXCR, with one record for every CDR3 protein. The sample includes 650,000 to 900,000 distinct CDR3 sequences, less than 80% of them seen just once. Sequenced material: blood. The origin of the receptors is a man aged 25-45 years in good health.

This chain connects TRBV7-3 to TRBJ1-6, with 9 bases identical to TRBD1. The V gene's germline CDR1 is SGHTA and CDR2 FQGTGA. The V and J ends lost 4 bases and 7 bases, in that order; junction bases with no gene match: 8. CDR3 size: 16 residues. The CDR3 reads CASSSNRGPANSPLHF. DNA for the CDR3: TGTGCCAGCAGCTCCAACAGGGGGCCCGCGAATTCACCCCTCCACTTT.

The chain uses TRBV10-3 and TRBJ2-5; D may correspond to TRBD1 or TRBD2 (5 bases each). The CDR3 has 16 amino acids. V lost 4 bases and J 9 bases, leaving 24 bases between the germline ends. Per germline, CDR1 ENHRY and CDR2 SYGVKD. CDR3 in amino acids: CAISAAYGTGPEAQYF. The CDR3 nucleotides read TGTGCCATCAGTGCAGCCTACGGGACGGGCCCGGAGGCCCAGTACTTC.

There are a few counts of this clonotype. The junction and the germline gene differ at one end; a read error may be behind it. V and J are TRBV4-3 and TRBJ2-7; the D gene could be TRBD1 or TRBD2 (5 bases each). Germline V lookup: CDR1 LGHNA, CDR2 YSLEER. CDR3 length: 14 amino acids. The DNA for the CDR3 is TGTGCCAGCAGCCAAGATCGGGGCGGCTACGAGCAGTACTTC. It is translated as CASSQDRGGYEQYF.

This clonotype appeared a few times. V and J are TRBV20-1 and TRBJ1-2; D call uncertain. V gave up 3 bases and J gave up 4 bases, with 15 bases separating them. From germline, CDR1 is DFQATT and CDR2 SNEGSKA (reference sequence). The CDR3 is made up of 14 amino acids. The CDR3, as DNA: TGCAGTGCTAGTATGTCAGGCGTCTCCTATGGCTACACCTTC. Translation gives CSASMSGVSYGYTF.

The V and J genes are TRBV10-3 and TRBJ1-6; D perhaps matches TRBD1 (5 bases). Germline V gene lookup returns CDR1 ENHRY and CDR2 SYGVKD. The CDR3 is made up of 15 amino acids. CDR3 bases: TGTGCGTCAGGCGGGGGAAGCTCCTATAATTCACCCCTCCACTTT. Translating it yields CASGGGSSYNSPLHF.

The CDR3 DNA reads as TGTGCCAGCAGCTTAGAGGGGACGGATCCATTGGGGCCCCAGCATTTT. This sequence encodes CASSLEGTDPLGPQHF. The V gene is TRBV7-9, the J gene TRBJ1-5, with D perhaps matching TRBD1 (5 bases). Trimming took off 1 base at V and 9 bases at J, with 19 bases between the two ends. The CDR3 is made up of 16 amino acids. Per germline, CDR1 SEHNR and CDR2 FQNEAQ (reference sequence).

The chain uses TRBV10-3 and TRBJ2-1; 10 positions match TRBD2. CDR1 is ENHRY and CDR2 is SYGVKD in the germline V gene. The CDR3 sequence is 14 residues long. V dropped 11 bases and J dropped 5; count of bases not matched to a gene: 9. The CDR3 region is CAAQLAGPNNEQFF. DNA of the CDR3: TGTGCCGCGCAACTAGCGGGGCCGAACAATGAGCAGTTCTTC.

This clonotype was observed once. The genes are TRBV29-1 and TRBJ2-7; no firm D call. The CDR3 is 14 residues long. The germline V gene has CDR1 SQVTM and CDR2 ANQGSEA. V was clipped by 0 bases and J by 2 bases, with 11 bases between them. Written as DNA, the CDR3 is TGCAGCGTTGAAGATGGGTCCACCACCTACGAGCAGTACTTC. Translation gives CSVEDGSTTYEQYF.

This chain joins TRBV5-1 and TRBJ2-7, with D perhaps TRBD1 (5 bases). There are 13 residues in the CDR3. V was shortened by 4 bases and J by 4 bases, with 12 bases between the two germline ends. Germline V gives CDR1 SGHRS, CDR2 YFSETQ. CDR3 DNA: TGCGCCAGCAGCCCCCGACAGCCGTACGAGCAGTACTTC. Protein: CASSPRQPYEQYF.

V usage is TRBV6-5 and J usage is TRBJ2-5; D might be TRBD1 (5 bases). The J call may be incorrect, as the DNA end agrees better with TRBJ2-7. The germline CDR1 and CDR2 sequences are MNHEY and SVGAGI. This CDR3 spans 14 amino acids. The CDR3 sequence is CASSLLMSQGEQYF. The CDR3 DNA is TGTGCCAGCAGTTTGTTGATGAGTCAGGGCGAGCAGTACTTC.

The V call is TRBV7-2, the J call TRBJ2-5, with D hard to call. The DNA end favors TRBJ2-7, so the J call may be wrong. Germline CDR1 is SGHTA and CDR2 is FQGNSA. This CDR3 has 14 residues. This CDR3 is CASSSQAGGYEQYF. Written as DNA, the CDR3 is TGTGCCAGCAGCTCGCAGGCAGGCGGCTACGAGCAGTACTTC.

V usage is TRBV7-2 and J usage is TRBJ1-6, with D tentatively TRBD1 (6 bases). This CDR3 contains 15 residues. Germline CDR1 SGHTA, CDR2 FQGNSA. V was trimmed by 4 bases and J by 5 bases, leaving 12 bases between them. Here the CDR3 reads CASSSEGGNNSPLHF. Here the CDR3 DNA reads TGTGCCAGCAGCTCCGAGGGGGGAAATAATTCACCCCTCCACTTT. Drawing the rest from reference TRBV7-2 and TRBJ1-6, the complete variable domain is GAGVSQSPSNKVTEKGKDVELRCDPISGHTALYWYRQSLGQGLEFLIYFQGNSAPDKSGLPSDRFSAERTGGSVSTLTIQRTQQEDSAVYLCASSSEGGNNSPLHFGNGTRLTVT.

Notes on this clonotype: Being one base from a much bigger clone, this may be a read error. The rearrangement links TRBV2 to TRBJ2-7; no clear D. V lost 3 bases and J lost 3, with 6 bases in between. There are 12 residues in the CDR3. Per germline, CDR1 SNHLY and CDR2 FYNNEI. The CDR3 region has the DNA TGTGCCAGCAGTGATGGGGACTACGAGCAGTACTTC. Its translation is CASSDGDYEQYF.

The CDR3 reads CSVVLRADYEQYF. For the CDR3, the DNA is TGCAGCGTTGTGCTTCGCGCAGATTACGAGCAGTACTTC. The chain has TRBV29-1 and TRBJ2-5; no clear D. The last part of the DNA fits TRBJ2-7 better; the J call may be wrong. CDR1 is SQVTM and CDR2 is ANQGSEA in the germline V gene. The CDR3 sequence is 13 residues long.

The chain recombines TRBV29-1 with TRBJ1-2; the D is unclear. The germline V gene has CDR1 SQVTM and CDR2 ANQGSEA. This CDR3 contains 13 residues. Trimming took off 6 bases at V and 3 bases at J, with 14 bases between the two ends. The CDR3 DNA reads TGCAGCGTGTCTGGTACCGAGTACTATGGCTACACCTTC. It is translated as CSVSGTEYYGYTF.

The chain carries TRBV14 and TRBJ2-5; 8 positions agree with TRBD1. V was clipped by 4 bases and J by 4 bases; unmatched bases: 8. In germline, CDR1 is SGHDN, CDR2 FVKESK. The CDR3 totals 15 residues. The CDR3 nucleotides read TGTGCCAGCAGCCCAAGGACAGGGAAGGGAGAGACCCAGTACTTC. It codes for CASSPRTGKGETQYF.

The CDR3 bases are TGTGCCAGCAGCCCCGAACAGGGCTGGACCCCCAATGAGCAGTTCTTC. This sequence encodes CASSPEQGWTPNEQFF. The chain employs TRBV5-6 and TRBJ2-1; D may be TRBD1 (6 bases). There are 16 residues in the CDR3. V lost 4 bases to trimming and J lost 6 bases, with 20 bases between them. Germline CDR1 SGHDT, CDR2 YYEEEE.

The genes are TRBV6-5 and TRBJ1-1; D gene ambiguous. The CDR3 covers 11 residues. V was pared by 6 bases and J by 7 bases, with 9 bases between. Germline CDR1 is MNHEY and CDR2 is SVGAGI. In nucleotides, the CDR3 is TGTGCCAGCAGGGTCAACTTTGAAGCTTTCTTT. It translates to CASRVNFEAFF.

This chain links TRBV4-3 with TRBJ2-1, with D maybe TRBD1 (6 bases). The CDR3 has 17 residues. V was cut by 0 bases and J by 0 bases, with 12 bases left in between. Germline values: CDR1 LGHNA, CDR2 YSLEER. The CDR3 sequence: CASSQDVGASSYNEQFF. DNA for the CDR3: TGCGCCAGCAGCCAAGACGTGGGGGCTAGCTCCTACAATGAGCAGTTCTTC.

This clonotype came up a few times. The V and J genes are TRBV4-3 and TRBJ2-5; D may be TRBD2 (7 bases). The CDR3 contains 17 residues. V dropped 1 base and J dropped 5 bases, with 20 bases sitting between them. Germline-derived CDR1 and CDR2 are LGHNA and YSLEER. The CDR3 reads CASSQGDSRGGWETQYF. The DNA for the CDR3 is TGCGCCAGCAGCCAAGGCGACTCTAGGGGGGGTTGGGAGACCCAGTACTTC.

Only a few counts were recorded for this clonotype. The chain employs TRBV7-2 and TRBJ2-3; D may correspond to TRBD1 or TRBD2 (5 bases each). The CDR3 is 14 residues long. Germline CDR1 and CDR2: SGHTA and FQGNSA. V lost 2 bases and J 6 bases, leaving 12 bases between the germline ends. The CDR3 spells CASSLIWGYDTQYF. The CDR3 nucleotides are TGTGCCAGCAGCTTAATTTGGGGGTACGATACGCAGTATTTT.

The genes are TRBV10-2 and TRBJ1-2; D gene uncertain. CDR3 length: 14 residues. Per the germline V gene, CDR1 is WSHSY and CDR2 is SAAADI. Trimming shortened V by 2 bases and J by 2 bases, and 9 bases separated the two germline ends. CDR3 nucleotide sequence: TGCGCCAGCAGTGAGGCAGCTATCAACTATGGCTACACCTTC. Translating it yields CASSEAAINYGYTF.

This clonotype was observed many times. This chain's CDR3 is CASSFCFDRPKSSYNEQFF. DNA for the CDR3: TGTGCCAGCAGCTTCTGTTTTGACAGGCCGAAAAGCTCCTACAATGAGCAGTTCTTC. The chain combines TRBV7-4 with TRBJ2-1, with a weak D call TRBD1 (6 bases). Looked up from germline, CDR1 is SGHVT and CDR2 is SQSDAQ. V lost 3 bases to trimming and J lost 0 bases, with 21 bases between them. The CDR3 runs 19 residues.

On this clonotype itself: A clone one base away is much larger, so this may be a read error. This chain links TRBV19 with TRBJ2-1; 7 bases fit TRBD2. In germline, CDR1 is LNHDA, CDR2 SQIVND (reference sequence). The CDR3 runs to 15 residues. The CDR3 sequence: CASSTSGDSYNGQFF. The CDR3 DNA is TGTGCCAGTAGCACGAGCGGGGACTCCTACAATGGGCAGTTCTTC.

The CDR3 loop is CASSLSPRGGTKTQYF. The CDR3 region has the DNA TGTGCCAGCAGCTTATCCCCACGGGGGGGGACAAAGACCCAGTACTTC. The chain has TRBV7-2 and TRBJ2-7; TRBD2 agrees at 8 bases. The last part of the DNA fits TRBJ2-5 better; the J call may be wrong. The germline CDR1 and CDR2 sequences are SGHTA and FQGNSA. This CDR3 comprises 16 residues.

The CDR3 sequence is CASSLGHGVSYEQYF. In nucleotides, the CDR3 is TGTGCCAGCAGCTTAGGTCACGGGGTTTCCTACGAGCAGTACTTC. The rearrangement uses TRBV7-9 and TRBJ2-5, with a weak D call TRBD2 (5 bases). TRBJ2-7 matches the DNA end more closely, so the J call is doubtful. This CDR3 has 15 amino acids. Looked up from germline, CDR1 is SEHNR and CDR2 is FQNEAQ (reference sequence).

This clonotype was found a few times. The chain links TRBV12-3 or TRBV12-4 to TRBJ2-3; D unresolved. The V gene lost 4 bases and the J gene lost 2 bases, with 10 bases spanning the gap. The CDR3 has 14 amino acids. The CDR3 DNA follows: TGTGCCAGCAGTTCAGGCTTCAACACAGATACGCAGTATTTT. Encoded protein: CASSSGFNTDTQYF.

The sample holds a few counts of this clonotype. The CDR3 spells CSGDRERFMDTEAFF. DNA for the CDR3: TGCAGCGGGGACAGGGAGCGGTTTATGGACACTGAAGCTTTCTTT. V usage is TRBV29-1 and J usage is TRBJ1-1; 9 bases match TRBD1. CDR3 length: 15 residues. J gave up 3 bases and V 7 bases, and 12 bases lay outside the gene matches. CDR1 SQVTM and CDR2 ANQGSEA come from the germline V gene. The entire variable domain, with the rest obtained from reference TRBV29-1 and TRBJ1-1, is as follows: SAVISQKPSRDICQRGTSLTIQCQVDSQVTMMFWYRQQPGQSLTLIATANQGSEATYESGFVIDKFPISRPNLTFSTLTVSNMSPEDSSIYLCSGDRERFMDTEAFFGQGTRLTVV.

In DNA form, the CDR3 reads TGTGCCAGCAGCTTGGTACAGGGGTCGCACAATGAGCAGTTCTTC. It encodes CASSLVQGSHNEQFF. The chain carries TRBV5-4 and TRBJ2-1, with TRBD1 matching 7 bases. CDR3 length equals 15 residues. V gave up 0 bases and J gave up 5 bases; unmatched junction bases: 5. In germline, CDR1 is SGHNT, CDR2 YYREEE (reference sequence).

This clonotype was seen a few times. V and J are TRBV6-5 and TRBJ2-1; no clear D gene. Per germline, CDR1 MNHEY and CDR2 SVGAGI. The V gene lost 0 bases and the J gene lost 9 bases, with 18 bases spanning the gap. The CDR3 is made up of 16 amino acids. The CDR3 reads CASSYSRSARGGEQFF. The CDR3 DNA sequence: TGTGCCAGCAGTTACTCGAGGTCAGCTCGAGGCGGTGAGCAGTTCTTC.

The gene calls are TRBV2 and TRBJ2-7; 9 positions agree with TRBD1. Looked up from germline, CDR1 is SNHLY and CDR2 is FYNNEI. CDR3 length: 14 amino acids. Germline trimming cut 7 bases from V and 3 bases from J; bases unmatched to any gene: 7. CDR3 DNA sequence: TGTGCCAGCATTAAGGGGACAGGGTTCTACGAGCAGTACTTC. This sequence encodes CASIKGTGFYEQYF.

V and J are TRBV29-1 and TRBJ2-5; D unclear. The length of the CDR3 is 12 residues. Germline loops: CDR1 SQVTM, CDR2 ANQGSEA. Trimming left V 3 bases short and J 1 base short, with 6 bases between. Written as DNA, the CDR3 is TGCAGCGTTGAGGGCCGCCAAGAGACCCAGTACTTC. This gives the protein CSVEGRQETQYF. The variable domain in full, completed from reference TRBV29-1 and TRBJ2-5, reads SAVISQKPSRDICQRGTSLTIQCQVDSQVTMMFWYRQQPGQSLTLIATANQGSEATYESGFVIDKFPISRPNLTFSTLTVSNMSPEDSSIYLCSVEGRQETQYFGPGTRLLVL.